The 16 T cell receptor beta chains in this list originate from one sample, sequenced in a study of blood T cells in healthy people across ages. Primers used in a second PCR of roughly 6 to 12 cycles were a sample-barcoded 5' primer and a J-beta primer mix. MiXCR was run by TCRdb on the 5' RACE reads, yielding one entry per CDR3 protein. The data hold about 1.8 million distinct CDR3 sequences, with roughly 50% observed a single time. Input material: blood. The receptors stem from a middle-aged woman in good health.

The rearrangement links TRBV7-9 to TRBJ2-5; D possibly corresponds to TRBD2 (6 bases). There are 16 residues in the CDR3. The V and J ends lost 1 base and 2 bases respectively, with 14 bases between them. Germline values: CDR1 SEHNR, CDR2 FQNEAQ (reference sequence). The CDR3 protein is CASSLGASAIQETQYF. CDR3 coding DNA: TGTGCCAGCAGCTTAGGAGCTAGCGCCATTCAAGAGACCCAGTACTTC.

The chain uses TRBV5-5 and TRBJ2-5; 9 nucleotides align to TRBD2. This CDR3 comprises 15 residues. J lost 2 bases, V lost 4 bases, and 6 bases had no gene match. CDR1 and CDR2 from the germline V gene are SGHKS and YYEKEE (reference sequence). The CDR3 DNA reads TGTGCCAGCAGCCCCCTCAGCGGGGGGCAAGAGACCCAGTACTTC. Amino acids: CASSPLSGGQETQYF.

This clonotype was detected only once. A much larger clone sits a single nucleotide away, making a read error possible. The J gene is TRBJ2-7, the V gene TRBV29-1; TRBD2 aligns across 10 bases. Germline CDR1 is SQVTM and CDR2 is ANQGSEA. J gave up 7 bases and V 8 bases, and 11 bases lay outside the gene matches. This CDR3 has 13 residues. The CDR3 region is CSSGRGANNEQYF. The CDR3 nucleotides are TGCAGCAGCGGGAGGGGGGCAAACAATGAGCAGTACTTC.

This chain uses TRBV4-1 with TRBJ2-4; D is undetermined. CDR1 and CDR2 from the germline V gene are MGHRA and YSYEKL. The CDR3 covers 14 residues. Trimming removed 2 bases at V and 3 bases at J, with 8 bases between. CDR3 in DNA: TGCGCCAGCAGCCAACATTTTGGCAAAAACATTCAGTACTTC. Protein sequence: CASSQHFGKNIQYF.

Here the CDR3 reads CASSPAQASYEQYF. Written as DNA, the CDR3 is TGTGCCAGCAGTCCGGCTCAGGCCTCCTACGAGCAGTACTTC. The V and J genes are TRBV27 and TRBJ2-7; no definite D call. This CDR3 spans 14 amino acids. V was cut by 5 bases and J by 0 bases, with 11 bases left in between. CDR1 and CDR2 (germline): MNHEY, SMNVEV (reference sequence).

In this sample, this clonotype turned up a few times. The gene calls are TRBV12-3 or TRBV12-4 and TRBJ1-2; 8 bases line up with TRBD1. The CDR3 covers 15 residues. J gave up 4 bases and V 6 bases, and 10 bases lay outside the gene matches. The CDR3 loop is CASSPPVTGAYGYTF. CDR3 nucleotides: TGTGCCAGCAGCCCCCCAGTGACAGGGGCCTATGGCTACACCTTC.

The chain joins TRBV10-3 to TRBJ2-7; TRBD2 aligns across 8 bases. Trimming took 6 bases from V and 4 from J; bases not matched to a gene: 5. CDR3 length: 13 residues. Germline assignment: CDR1 ENHRY and CDR2 SYGVKD. CDR3 amino acids: CAIRAGEWYEQYF. CDR3 in DNA: TGTGCCATCAGAGCGGGGGAATGGTACGAGCAGTACTTC.

This clonotype was observed a handful of times. The chain couples TRBV5-1 to TRBJ2-3, with 8 bases matching TRBD1. CDR1 is SGHRS, CDR2 YFSETQ, per germline. V was clipped by 6 bases and J by 1 base; unmatched bases: 7. The CDR3 loop spans 15 amino acids. The CDR3 region is CASTSSGQGTDTQYF. The CDR3 DNA is TGCGCCAGCACCTCATCGGGACAGGGCACAGATACGCAGTATTTT.

This clonotype came up a few times. The CDR3, as DNA: TGTGCCAGCAGCTTATTCTCTAGCGGGGGGCCCCAAGAGACCCAGTACTTC. Translated: CASSLFSSGGPQETQYF. This chain links TRBV7-2 with TRBJ2-5, with TRBD2 matching 11 bases. The CDR3 covers 17 residues. Losses at the gene ends were 2 bases for V and 1 base for J; bases not matched to a gene: 6. Germline V gives CDR1 SGHTA, CDR2 FQGNSA. Full variable domain (remainder filled in from reference TRBV7-2 and TRBJ2-5): GAGVSQSPSNKVTEKGKDVELRCDPISGHTALYWYRQSLGQGLEFLIYFQGNSAPDKSGLPSDRFSAERTGGSVSTLTIQRTQQEDSAVYLCASSLFSSGGPQETQYFGPGTRLLVL.

The chain links TRBV6-5 to TRBJ1-4; 9 bases align to TRBD1. Germline V gives CDR1 MNHEY, CDR2 SVGAGI. The CDR3 runs to 16 residues. V was clipped by 5 bases and J by 2 bases; unmatched bases: 6. The CDR3 nucleotides read TGTGCCAGCAGTCCCGGGACAGGGAACACTAATGAAAAACTGTTTTTT. This codes for CASSPGTGNTNEKLFF.

This clonotype showed up just a few times. The chain uses TRBV4-2 and TRBJ2-1; tentatively, D is TRBD1 (6 bases). Germline CDR1 LGHNA, CDR2 YNFKEQ. The CDR3 sequence is 15 residues long. V was shortened by 0 bases and J by 4 bases, with 10 bases between the two germline ends. The CDR3 region is CASSQDNQGYNEQFF. For the CDR3, the DNA is TGTGCCAGCAGCCAAGATAACCAGGGGTACAATGAGCAGTTCTTC.

The chain links TRBV7-3 to TRBJ1-2, with D tentatively TRBD1 (5 bases). Trimming stripped 5 bases from V and 6 bases from J, with 19 bases between. The CDR3 totals 15 residues. Germline V gene data show CDR1 as SGHTA and CDR2 as FQGTGA. CDR3: CASSRPGSGGDGYTF. DNA of the CDR3: TGTGCCAGCAGCCGTCCCGGATCCGGGGGAGATGGCTACACCTTC.

CDR3 nucleotides: TGTGCCAGCAGCTTAGGCCGGGGAGGGACTGAAGCTTTCTTT. Protein sequence: CASSLGRGGTEAFF. The rearrangement links TRBV7-2 to TRBJ1-1; unclear D gene. The V end lost 1 base, the J end lost 5 bases, and 11 bases lay between the germline ends. In germline, CDR1 is SGHTA, CDR2 FQGNSA. The CDR3 covers 14 residues.

The chain combines TRBV12-3 or TRBV12-4 with TRBJ1-2; D is uncertain. This CDR3 has 15 amino acids. Trimming left V 7 bases short and J 6 bases short, with 21 bases between. In DNA form, the CDR3 reads TGTGCCAGCACTAACGGACCGCACCCTGGGAATGGCTACACCTTC. Translating gives CASTNGPHPGNGYTF.

This chain links TRBV5-1 with TRBJ1-6; the D is unclear. Per the germline V gene, CDR1 is SGHRS and CDR2 is YFSETQ. V dropped 0 bases and J dropped 6 bases, with 10 bases sitting between them. This CDR3 spans 15 amino acids. CDR3 DNA: TGCGCCAGCAGCTTGGCGGTCTCTGGTAATTCACCCCTCCACTTT. It codes for CASSLAVSGNSPLHF.

V usage is TRBV4-3 and J usage is TRBJ1-2, with 9 nucleotides matching TRBD1. V shed 0 bases, J shed 2 bases, and the junction held 10 bases outside the gene matches. The CDR3 is 18 amino acids. Germline assignment: CDR1 LGHNA and CDR2 YSLEER. DNA of the CDR3: TGCGCCAGCAGCCAAGATCAGGGACAGGGTGGATTAAACTATGGCTACACCTTC. Amino acids: CASSQDQGQGGLNYGYTF.